This TCR beta chain was captured in a study of shared clonotypes between healthy human individuals. The study, taken as a whole, reports: Sample collection involved blood only; tissue repertoires are likely different.

For this clone: As yet, its antigen is unknown. The same CDR3 also results from other DNA sequences found in this sample.

Trimming pared 1 base from V and 2 bases from J, leaving 5 bases between. The CDR3 has 14 residues. Germline loops: CDR1 SEHNR, CDR2 FQNEAQ (reference sequence). Template amounts of approximately 300 ng DNA, around 33,000 T cell genomes, were employed in unsorted PBMC replicate PCRs. Per the authors' pipeline: Filtering of immunoSEQ junctional sequences could not match full-length read filtering. Only in-frame clones appear in the TCRdb table, and some are missing; sequencing was by immunoSEQ multiplex PCR. The D gene and trimming were derived from the DNA, and the V and J assignments and clone size from that table. The table lists about 490,000 clones, roughly 80% of them singletons.

Input material: PBMCs. V usage is TRBV7-9 and J usage is TRBJ2-2; D unclear. The receptor's source is a woman aged 35 to 49 in good health. Some clones in this sample may be carry-over from other donors' samples. In DNA, the CDR3 is TGTGCCAGCAGCTTAGGGGGTAACACCGGGGAGCTGTTTTTT. Residues: CASSLGGNTGELFF.